This TCR beta chain came from a study of T cell repertoires in cytomegalovirus infection. About the study: CMV epitopes in the study were HLA-C-restricted (recently identified) and HLA-B-restricted (well studied). Public TCR beta signatures were indicative of both CMV infection and a matching HLA type.

The CDR3 has 14 residues. V was cut by 1 base and J by 5 bases, with 11 bases left in between. Germline assignment: CDR1 MGHRA and CDR2 YSYEKL. In regard to this clonotype: The antigen is undetermined.

Findings and limits, study-wide: The cumulative frequency of public TCR beta families distinguished individuals who carried CMV together with the relevant HLA. CMV-specific TCR beta clonotypes restricted by HLA-C were the ones dominating the ex vivo response.

From the reads, TCRdb called clonotypes with MiXCR, one entry per CDR3 protein. The sample contains 750,000 to 900,000 distinct CDR3 sequences, 29% of which appear only once. The TCR comes from a human donor in good health (CMV status not recorded). Some clones in this sample may be carry-over from other donors' samples. V gene TRBV4-1 combines with J gene TRBJ1-1; no firm D call. Material: cultured CD8+ T cells from PBMCs, obtained from culture after CMV antigen stimulation. The CDR3, as DNA: TGCGCCAGCAGCCAAGCCCCGGGTGGGACTGAAGCTTTCTTT. It translates to CASSQAPGGTEAFF.